A single sample gave rise to the 22 T cell receptor beta chains below, sequenced in a study of Graves' ophthalmopathy and Graves' hyperthyroidism. Transcripts of RNA were the source for amplifying TCR beta CDR3 regions. HTBI primers served in a first-round RT-PCR, which a second-round multiplex PCR followed. TCRdb processed the multiplex PCR reads anew with MiXCR; each CDR3 protein has one entry. The table includes 300,000 to 350,000 distinct CDR3 sequences, 17% detected once. Sequencing was carried out using peripheral blood. The receptors stem from an adult man with Graves' ophthalmopathy.

The chain combines TRBV20-1 with TRBJ2-5, with 13 positions matching TRBD2. The V gene's germline CDR1 is DFQATT and CDR2 SNEGSKA (reference sequence). V was pared by 6 bases and J by 4 bases, with 5 bases of the junction left unmatched. The CDR3 runs to 14 residues. CDR3 in DNA: TGCAGTGCCTGGTGGACTAGCGGGGGAGAGACCCAGTACTTC. Protein sequence: CSAWWTSGGETQYF.

The chain links TRBV24-1 to TRBJ1-2; TRBD1 is a possible D gene (5 bases). This CDR3 comprises 15 residues. Looked up from germline, CDR1 is KGHDR and CDR2 is SFDVKD. V was clipped by 3 bases and J by 8 bases, with 18 bases between them. The CDR3 here is CATSDPGTSNQGYTF. The CDR3 nucleotides read TGTGCCACCAGTGATCCAGGGACCTCTAATCAGGGCTACACCTTC.

This clonotype came up many times. This chain uses TRBV7-2 with TRBJ2-5, with TRBD1 identical over 7 bases. The germline CDR1 and CDR2 sequences are SGHTA and FQGNSA. The CDR3 has 16 amino acids. The V segment lost 5 bases and the J segment 2 bases; nucleotides outside the gene matches: 11. CDR3 loop: CASSPDRVGLQETQYF. CDR3 DNA sequence: TGTGCCAGCAGCCCCGACAGGGTAGGGTTACAAGAGACCCAGTACTTC.

This clonotype has at least ten counts. The CDR3 loop reads CASSLRGPTGGGETQYF. For the CDR3, the DNA is TGTGCCAGCAGCTTAAGAGGGCCCACAGGGGGCGGAGAGACCCAGTACTTC. The V gene is TRBV11-2, the J gene TRBJ2-5, with 9 positions matching TRBD1. V lost 2 bases to trimming and J lost 4 bases; unmatched junction nucleotides: 11. Germline V lookup: CDR1 SGHAT, CDR2 FQNNGV. This CDR3 region has 17 residues.

The sample holds many counts of this clonotype. CDR3 DNA: TGTGCCAGCAGTGTCACCAGGCTCCTCTACGAGCAGTACTTC. Translated: CASSVTRLLYEQYF. This chain uses TRBV2 with TRBJ2-7; no firm D call. V lost 4 bases and J 3 bases, leaving 13 bases between the germline ends. Germline assignment: CDR1 SNHLY and CDR2 FYNNEI. This CDR3 has 14 residues. The complete variable domain, with remaining parts taken from reference TRBV2 and TRBJ2-7, reads EPEVTQTPSHQVTQMGQEVILRCVPISNHLYFYWYRQILGQKVEFLVSFYNNEISEKSEIFDDQFSVERPDGSNFTLKIRSTKLEDSAMYFCASSVTRLLYEQYFGPGTRLTVT.

The table lists this clonotype with many counts. This rearrangement joins TRBV4-2 to TRBJ1-1; no firm D call. V was cut by 0 bases and J by 1 base, with 6 bases left in between. There are 14 residues in the CDR3. The germline CDR1 and CDR2 sequences are LGHNA and YNFKEQ. CDR3 sequence reads: CASSQDTRNTEAFF. The CDR3 DNA sequence: TGTGCCAGCAGCCAAGACACAAGGAACACTGAAGCTTTCTTT.

The V and J genes are TRBV6-1 and TRBJ2-7; D uncertain. There are 16 residues in the CDR3. The V gene lost 6 bases and the J gene lost 3 bases, with 21 bases spanning the gap. Germline CDR1 MNHNS, CDR2 SASEGT. The CDR3 spells CASRVGPGSTGYEQYF. CDR3 DNA: TGTGCCAGCAGAGTCGGTCCCGGGTCGACTGGCTACGAGCAGTACTTC.

There are many counts of this clonotype. This chain joins TRBV7-8 and TRBJ2-7; TRBD1 aligns across 7 bases. Losses at the gene ends were 6 bases for V and 2 bases for J; bases not matched to a gene: 10. The CDR3 runs to 15 residues. In germline, CDR1 is SGHVS, CDR2 FQNEAQ. As DNA, the CDR3 is TGTGCCAGCAGTCCTAAACAGGGGAATCCCTACGAGCAGTACTTC. Translating gives CASSPKQGNPYEQYF.

The table lists this clonotype with many counts. V gene TRBV6-4 combines with J gene TRBJ2-2; D not certain. The CDR3 runs 13 residues. CDR1 and CDR2 from the germline V gene are MRHNA and SNTAGT. V gave up 4 bases and J gave up 4 bases, with 7 bases separating them. The DNA for the CDR3 is TGTGCCAGCAGTGGTGAAGGCACCGGGGAGCTGTTTTTT. It codes for CASSGEGTGELFF.

This clonotype was found many times. The chain couples TRBV28 to TRBJ2-7; D gene uncertain. This CDR3 contains 13 residues. Germline-derived CDR1 and CDR2 are MDHEN and SYDVKM. Trimming shortened V by 6 bases and J by 1 base, and 10 bases separated the two germline ends. This chain's CDR3 is CASRSSVSYEQYF. CDR3 sequence (DNA): TGTGCCAGCAGGTCGTCCGTTTCCTACGAGCAGTACTTC. Variable domain in full (rest from reference TRBV28 and TRBJ2-7): DVKVTQSSRYLVKRTGEKVFLECVQDMDHENMFWYRQDPGLGLRLIYFSYDVKMKEKGDIPEGYSVSREKKERFSLILESASTNQTSMYLCASRSSVSYEQYFGPGTRLTVT.

The V gene is TRBV7-8, the J gene TRBJ2-7; D might be TRBD2 (7 bases). The CDR3 spans 16 residues. With 2 bases removed from V and 7 bases from J, the gap between germline ends came to 21 bases. Germline assignment: CDR1 SGHVS and CDR2 FQNEAQ. CDR3 DNA: TGTGCCAGCAGCTTACCCAATAGGGGGGGTAAGGGGGAGCAGTACTTC. Encoded protein: CASSLPNRGGKGEQYF.

This chain joins TRBV10-3 and TRBJ2-2, with D unclear. The germline CDR1 and CDR2 sequences are ENHRY and SYGVKD. Trimming took 3 bases from V and 1 from J, leaving 3 bases between them. The CDR3 loop spans 13 amino acids. The CDR3 DNA is TGTGCCATCAGTGACCGGAACACCGGGGAGCTGTTTTTT. Translating it yields CAISDRNTGELFF.

There are many counts of this clonotype. The chain couples TRBV20-1 to TRBJ2-7; TRBD1 agrees at 7 bases. Germline trimming cut 2 bases from V and 3 bases from J; bases unmatched to any gene: 10. The CDR3 length is 15 residues. Germline loops: CDR1 DFQATT, CDR2 SNEGSKA (reference sequence). CDR3 region: CSARRTGTDFYEQYF. The CDR3 coding sequence is TGCAGTGCTAGACGTACCGGGACAGATTTCTACGAGCAGTACTTC.

This clonotype was found many times. The chain recombines TRBV29-1 with TRBJ1-1; D gene ambiguous. The V end was cut by 1 base, the J end by 0 bases, with 6 bases between. This CDR3 comprises 13 residues. Germline-derived CDR1 and CDR2 are SQVTM and ANQGSEA. The CDR3 region is CSVEGGMNTEAFF. DNA of the CDR3: TGCAGCGTTGAAGGTGGAATGAACACTGAAGCTTTCTTT.

This clonotype was found a few times. The V and J genes are TRBV5-1 and TRBJ2-2, with a weak D call TRBD2 (6 bases). The germline gives CDR1 SGHRS, CDR2 YFSETQ. The CDR3 is 15 residues long. Trimming pared 2 bases from V and 1 base from J, leaving 9 bases between. CDR3 sequence: CASSFQGGNTGELFF. Written as DNA, the CDR3 is TGCGCCAGCAGCTTTCAGGGAGGGAACACCGGGGAGCTGTTTTTT.

Ten or more counts support this clonotype. V gene TRBV19 combines with J gene TRBJ2-7; weak D call: TRBD1 (6 bases). Germline-derived CDR1 and CDR2 are LNHDA and SQIVND (reference sequence). The CDR3 extends over 15 amino acids. The V gene lost 2 bases and the J gene lost 6 bases, with 17 bases spanning the gap. DNA for the CDR3: TGTGCCAGTAGTATACCGGACAGCCGAATCGGCGAGCAGTACTTC. It is translated as CASSIPDSRIGEQYF. Full variable domain (missing parts from reference TRBV19 and TRBJ2-7): DGGITQSPKYLFRKEGQNVTLSCEQNLNHDAMYWYRQDPGQGLRLIYYSQIVNDFQKGDIAEGYSVSREKKESFPLTVTSAQKNPTAFYLCASSIPDSRIGEQYFGPGTRLTVT.

There are many counts of this clonotype. The rearrangement uses TRBV5-6 and TRBJ2-5; TRBD1 agrees at 9 bases. Germline trimming cut 4 bases from V and 0 bases from J; bases unmatched to any gene: 10. Germline V gene lookup returns CDR1 SGHDT and CDR2 YYEEEE. The CDR3 totals 17 residues. CDR3 protein: CASSQYSGQGYQETQYF. The CDR3 DNA reads TGTGCCAGCAGCCAGTACTCTGGACAGGGGTACCAAGAGACCCAGTACTTC.

This clonotype appeared many times. The chain couples TRBV20-1 to TRBJ2-7; 11 nucleotides align to TRBD1. The CDR3 is 14 residues long. Trimming removed 6 bases from V and 3 bases from J; junction bases left unmatched: 7. Germline CDR1 is DFQATT and CDR2 is SNEGSKA (reference sequence). CDR3 sequence reads: CSATGTGGFYEQYF. The CDR3 bases are TGCAGTGCAACCGGGACAGGGGGATTCTACGAGCAGTACTTC.

At least ten counts were recorded for this clonotype. V and J are TRBV4-1 and TRBJ2-5; maybe TRBD2 (7 bases). V lost 1 base to trimming and J lost 7 bases, with 22 bases between them. Germline V gene data show CDR1 as MGHRA and CDR2 as YSYEKL. The CDR3 length is 17 residues. In DNA form, the CDR3 reads TGCGCCAGCAGCCAAGGGACCGGGGGGCTACTCTTAGGGACCCAGTACTTC. It is translated as CASSQGTGGLLLGTQYF.

This clonotype was counted between two and nine times. Since a much larger clone is just one base distant, this may be a read error. The chain links TRBV10-2 to TRBJ1-1; D is undetermined. Trimming stripped 3 bases from V and 4 bases from J, with 9 bases between. Germline V gene sequence: CDR1 WSHSY, CDR2 SAAADI. This CDR3 region has 13 residues. Here the CDR3 reads CASSDWVGTEAFF. DNA for the CDR3: TGCGCCAGCAGTGATTGGGTCGGCACTGAAGCTTTCTTT.

This sequence joins TRBV3-1 and TRBJ2-5, with a weak D call TRBD2 (6 bases). Germline CDR1 is LGHDT and CDR2 is YNNKEL (reference sequence). V gave up 1 base and J gave up 5 bases, with 11 bases separating them. The CDR3 has 14 residues. The CDR3 spells CASSQGPGSETQYF. DNA for the CDR3: TGTGCCAGCAGCCAAGGACCCGGGAGTGAGACCCAGTACTTC.

This clonotype was recorded many times. V gene TRBV12-3 or TRBV12-4 combines with J gene TRBJ2-5; 7 bases map to TRBD2. The CDR3 has 12 residues. J gave up 5 bases and V 6 bases, and 3 bases lay outside the gene matches. CDR3 sequence reads: CASRGGGETQYF. The CDR3 coding sequence is TGTGCCAGCAGGGGGGGAGGGGAGACCCAGTACTTC.